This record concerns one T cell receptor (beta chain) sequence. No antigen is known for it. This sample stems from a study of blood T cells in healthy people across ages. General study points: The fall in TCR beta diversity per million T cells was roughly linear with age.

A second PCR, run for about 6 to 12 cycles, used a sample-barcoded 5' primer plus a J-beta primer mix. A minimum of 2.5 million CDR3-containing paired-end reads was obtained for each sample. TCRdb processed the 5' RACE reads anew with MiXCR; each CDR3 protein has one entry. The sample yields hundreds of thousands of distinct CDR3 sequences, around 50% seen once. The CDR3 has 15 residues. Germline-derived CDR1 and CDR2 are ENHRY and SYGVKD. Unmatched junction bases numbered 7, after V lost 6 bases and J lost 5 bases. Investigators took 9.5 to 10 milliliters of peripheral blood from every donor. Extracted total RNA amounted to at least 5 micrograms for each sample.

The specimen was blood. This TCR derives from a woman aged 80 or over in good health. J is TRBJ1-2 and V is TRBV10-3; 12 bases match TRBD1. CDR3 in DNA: TGTGCCATCAGCCTGGAGGGACAGGGGGCGTATGGCTACACCTTC. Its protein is CAISLEGQGAYGYTF.